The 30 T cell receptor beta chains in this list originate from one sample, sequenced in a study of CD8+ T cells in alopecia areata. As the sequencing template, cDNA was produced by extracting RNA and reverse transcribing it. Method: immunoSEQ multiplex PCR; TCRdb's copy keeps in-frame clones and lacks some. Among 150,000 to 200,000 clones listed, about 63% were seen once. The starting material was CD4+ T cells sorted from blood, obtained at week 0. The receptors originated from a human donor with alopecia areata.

CDR3 nucleotides: TGCGCCAGCAGCCCCGCTGCCGGGACTAGCGGGGGGGCAGCAGATACGCAGTATTTT. As protein: CASSPAAGTSGGAADTQYF. The J gene is TRBJ2-3, the V gene TRBV5-1, with 16 positions matching TRBD2. Germline V gene lookup returns CDR1 SGHRS and CDR2 YFSETQ. V shed 4 bases, J shed 4 bases, and the junction held 12 bases outside the gene matches. The CDR3 is 19 amino acids.

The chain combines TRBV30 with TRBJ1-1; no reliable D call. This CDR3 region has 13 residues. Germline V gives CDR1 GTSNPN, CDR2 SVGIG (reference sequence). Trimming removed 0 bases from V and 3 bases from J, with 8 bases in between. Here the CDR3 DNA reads TGTGCCTGGAGTGTTAGTGGGGACACTGAAGCTTTCTTT. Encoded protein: CAWSVSGDTEAFF.

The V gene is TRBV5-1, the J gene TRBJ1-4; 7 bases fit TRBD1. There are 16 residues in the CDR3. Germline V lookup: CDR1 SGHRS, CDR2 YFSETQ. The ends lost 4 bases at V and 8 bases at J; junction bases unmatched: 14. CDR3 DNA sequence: TGCGCCAGCAGCACACGACAGGGTGGTACTGGGGAAAAACTGTTTTTT. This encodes CASSTRQGGTGEKLFF.

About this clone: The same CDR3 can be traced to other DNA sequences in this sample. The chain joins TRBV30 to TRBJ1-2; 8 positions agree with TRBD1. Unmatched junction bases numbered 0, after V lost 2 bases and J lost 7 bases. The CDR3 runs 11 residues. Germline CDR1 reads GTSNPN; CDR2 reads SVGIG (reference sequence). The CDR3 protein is CAWSTGGGYTF. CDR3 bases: TGTGCCTGGAGTACAGGGGGTGGCTACACCTTC.

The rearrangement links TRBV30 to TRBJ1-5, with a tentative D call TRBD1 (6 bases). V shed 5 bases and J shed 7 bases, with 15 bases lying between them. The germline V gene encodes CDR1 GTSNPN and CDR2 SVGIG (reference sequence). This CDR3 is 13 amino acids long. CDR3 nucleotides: TGTGCCTGGTCCTCCCAGGGGAGGCAGCCCCAGCATTTT. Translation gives CAWSSQGRQPQHF.

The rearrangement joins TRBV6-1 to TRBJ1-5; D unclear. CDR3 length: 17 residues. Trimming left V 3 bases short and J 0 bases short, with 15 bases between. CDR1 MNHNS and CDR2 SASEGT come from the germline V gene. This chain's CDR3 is CASSDWFGRGSNQPQHF. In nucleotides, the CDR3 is TGTGCCAGCAGTGATTGGTTTGGGAGAGGTAGCAATCAGCCCCAGCATTTT.

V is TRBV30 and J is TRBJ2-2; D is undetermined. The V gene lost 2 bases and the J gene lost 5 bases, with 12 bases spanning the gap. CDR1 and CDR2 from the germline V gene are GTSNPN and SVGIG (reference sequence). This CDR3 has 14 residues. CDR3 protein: CAWSPRGFTGELFF. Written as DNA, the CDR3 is TGTGCCTGGAGTCCTCGCGGTTTTACCGGGGAGCTGTTTTTT.

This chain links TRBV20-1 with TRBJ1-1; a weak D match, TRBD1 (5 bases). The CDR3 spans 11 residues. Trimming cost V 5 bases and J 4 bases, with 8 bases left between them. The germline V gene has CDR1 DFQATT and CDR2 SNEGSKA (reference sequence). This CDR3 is CSARGSTEAFF. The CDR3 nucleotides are TGCAGTGCTCGGGGGAGCACTGAAGCTTTCTTT.

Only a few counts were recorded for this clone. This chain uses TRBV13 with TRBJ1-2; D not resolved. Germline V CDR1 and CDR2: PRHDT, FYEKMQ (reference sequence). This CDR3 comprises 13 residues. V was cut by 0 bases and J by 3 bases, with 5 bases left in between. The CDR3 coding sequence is TGTGCCAGCAGCTTAGGGAGGGACTATGGCTACACCTTC. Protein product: CASSLGRDYGYTF.

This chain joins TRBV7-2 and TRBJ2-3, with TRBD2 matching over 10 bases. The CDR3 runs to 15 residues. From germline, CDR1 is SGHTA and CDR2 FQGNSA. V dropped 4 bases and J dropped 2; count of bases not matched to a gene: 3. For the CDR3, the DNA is TGTGCCAGCAGCTCCGGGACTAGCGTCACAGATACGCAGTATTTT. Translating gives CASSSGTSVTDTQYF.

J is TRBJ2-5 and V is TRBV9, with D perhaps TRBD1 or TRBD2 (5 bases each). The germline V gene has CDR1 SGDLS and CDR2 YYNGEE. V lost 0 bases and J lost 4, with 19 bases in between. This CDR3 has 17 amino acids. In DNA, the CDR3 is TGTGCCAGCAGCGTAGGTGGGAGCATGGGGACGGGAGAGACCCAGTACTTC. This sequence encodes CASSVGGSMGTGETQYF.

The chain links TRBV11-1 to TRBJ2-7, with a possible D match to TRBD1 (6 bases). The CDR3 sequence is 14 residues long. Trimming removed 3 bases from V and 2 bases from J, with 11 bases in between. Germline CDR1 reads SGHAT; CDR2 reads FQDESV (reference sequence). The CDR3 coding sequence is TGTGCCAGCAGCTTCCGTGGGGGCACCTACGAGCAGTACTTC. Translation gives CASSFRGGTYEQYF.

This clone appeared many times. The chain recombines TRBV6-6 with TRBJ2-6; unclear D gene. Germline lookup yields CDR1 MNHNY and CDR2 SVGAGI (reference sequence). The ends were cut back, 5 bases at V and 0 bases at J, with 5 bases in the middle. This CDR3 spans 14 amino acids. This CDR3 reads CASSPHSGANVLTF. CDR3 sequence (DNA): TGTGCCAGCAGTCCGCACTCTGGGGCCAACGTCCTGACTTTC.

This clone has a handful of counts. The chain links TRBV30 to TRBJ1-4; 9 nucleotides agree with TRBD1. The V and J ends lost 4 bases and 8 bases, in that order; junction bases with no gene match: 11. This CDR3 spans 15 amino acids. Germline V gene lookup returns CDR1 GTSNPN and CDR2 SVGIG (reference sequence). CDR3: CAWKGPGQGGEKLFF. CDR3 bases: TGTGCCTGGAAGGGCCCGGGACAGGGAGGAGAAAAACTGTTTTTT.

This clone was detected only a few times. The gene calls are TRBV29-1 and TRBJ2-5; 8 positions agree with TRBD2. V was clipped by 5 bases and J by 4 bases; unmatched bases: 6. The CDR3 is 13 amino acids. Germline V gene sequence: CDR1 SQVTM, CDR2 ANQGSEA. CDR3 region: CSVLRGAGETQYF. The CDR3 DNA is TGCAGCGTTCTGCGGGGGGCGGGAGAGACCCAGTACTTC. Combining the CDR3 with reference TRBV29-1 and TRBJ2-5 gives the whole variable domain SAVISQKPSRDICQRGTSLTIQCQVDSQVTMMFWYRQQPGQSLTLIATANQGSEATYESGFVIDKFPISRPNLTFSTLTVSNMSPEDSSIYLCSVLRGAGETQYFGPGTRLLVL.

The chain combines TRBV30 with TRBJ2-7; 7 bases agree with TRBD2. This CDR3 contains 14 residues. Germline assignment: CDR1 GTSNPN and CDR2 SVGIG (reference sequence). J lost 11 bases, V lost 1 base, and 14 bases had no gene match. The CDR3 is CAWSENRQRGAKYF. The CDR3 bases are TGTGCCTGGAGTGAGAATAGGCAGCGGGGAGCGAAGTACTTC.

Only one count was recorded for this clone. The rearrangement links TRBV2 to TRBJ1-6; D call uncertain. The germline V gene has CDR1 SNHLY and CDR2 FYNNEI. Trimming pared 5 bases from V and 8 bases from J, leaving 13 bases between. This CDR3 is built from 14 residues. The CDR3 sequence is CASSIVSADSPLHF. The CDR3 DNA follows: TGTGCCAGCAGTATCGTGTCCGCTGATTCACCCCTCCACTTT.

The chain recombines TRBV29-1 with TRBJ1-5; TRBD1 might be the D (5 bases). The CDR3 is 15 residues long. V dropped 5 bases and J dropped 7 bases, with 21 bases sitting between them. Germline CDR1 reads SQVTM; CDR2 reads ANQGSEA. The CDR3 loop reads CSVITGSSPGQPQHF. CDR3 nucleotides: TGCAGCGTTATTACAGGATCATCCCCCGGGCAGCCCCAGCATTTT.

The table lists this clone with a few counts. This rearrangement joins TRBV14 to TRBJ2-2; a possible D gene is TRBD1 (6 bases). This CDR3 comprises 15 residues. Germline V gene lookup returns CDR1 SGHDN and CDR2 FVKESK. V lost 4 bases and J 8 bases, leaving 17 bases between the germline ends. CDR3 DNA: TGTGCCAGCAGCCCCCGAAGGACAGTCTCAGGGGAGCTGTTTTTT. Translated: CASSPRRTVSGELFF. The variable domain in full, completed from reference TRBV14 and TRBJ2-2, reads EAGVTQFPSHSVIEKGQTVTLRCDPISGHDNLYWYRRVMGKEIKFLLHFVKESKQDESGMPNNRFLAERTGGTYSTLKVQPAELEDSGVYFCASSPRRTVSGELFFGEGSRLTVL.

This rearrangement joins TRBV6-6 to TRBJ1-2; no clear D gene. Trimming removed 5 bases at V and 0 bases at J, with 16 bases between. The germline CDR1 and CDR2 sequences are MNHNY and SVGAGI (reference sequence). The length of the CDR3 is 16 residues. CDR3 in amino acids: CASSPRDMRANYGYTF. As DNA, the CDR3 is TGTGCCAGCAGTCCCCGCGACATGAGAGCTAACTATGGCTACACCTTC.

CDR3 amino acids: CASSEEGGNQPQHF. The CDR3 coding sequence is TGTGCCAGCAGTGAAGAAGGCGGCAATCAGCCCCAGCATTTT. The V gene is TRBV2, the J gene TRBJ1-5; D not certain. CDR3 size: 14 residues. The germline V and J ends were trimmed by 1 base and 2 bases, with 6 bases remaining between them. The germline gives CDR1 SNHLY, CDR2 FYNNEI.

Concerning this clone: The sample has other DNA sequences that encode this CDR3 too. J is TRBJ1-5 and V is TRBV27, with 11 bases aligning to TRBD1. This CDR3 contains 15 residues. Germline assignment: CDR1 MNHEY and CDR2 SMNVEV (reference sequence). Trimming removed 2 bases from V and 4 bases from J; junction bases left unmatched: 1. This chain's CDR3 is CASSLGTGGNQPQHF. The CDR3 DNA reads TGTGCCAGCAGTTTAGGGACAGGGGGTAATCAGCCCCAGCATTTT.

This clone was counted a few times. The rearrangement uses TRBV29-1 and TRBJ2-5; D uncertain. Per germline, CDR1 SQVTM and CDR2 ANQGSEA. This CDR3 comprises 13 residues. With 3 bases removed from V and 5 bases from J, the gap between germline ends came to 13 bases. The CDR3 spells CSVDFELWETQYF. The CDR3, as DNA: TGCAGCGTTGACTTCGAACTTTGGGAGACCCAGTACTTC.

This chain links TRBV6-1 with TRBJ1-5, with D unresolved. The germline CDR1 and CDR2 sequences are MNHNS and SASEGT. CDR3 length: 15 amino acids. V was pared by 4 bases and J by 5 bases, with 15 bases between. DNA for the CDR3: TGTGCCAGCAGTGCTTCGGCAAGTCTGGATCAGCCCCAGCATTTT. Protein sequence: CASSASASLDQPQHF.

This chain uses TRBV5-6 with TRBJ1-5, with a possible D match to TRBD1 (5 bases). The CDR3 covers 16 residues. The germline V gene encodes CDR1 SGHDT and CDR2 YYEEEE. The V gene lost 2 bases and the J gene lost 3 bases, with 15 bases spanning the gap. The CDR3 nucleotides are TGTGCCAGCAGCTTAGGTTATGGGGGACTCAATCAGCCCCAGCATTTT. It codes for CASSLGYGGLNQPQHF.

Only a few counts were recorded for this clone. The CDR3 DNA reads TGTGCCAGCAGCCCGCGCTCAGGGAGCGGGGAATACAATGAGCAGTTCTTC. Translating it yields CASSPRSGSGEYNEQFF. The V call is TRBV11-2, the J call TRBJ2-1; TRBD2 matches at 7 bases. The CDR3 is made up of 17 amino acids. V lost 5 bases to trimming and J lost 4 bases; unmatched junction nucleotides: 14. The germline gives CDR1 SGHAT, CDR2 FQNNGV.

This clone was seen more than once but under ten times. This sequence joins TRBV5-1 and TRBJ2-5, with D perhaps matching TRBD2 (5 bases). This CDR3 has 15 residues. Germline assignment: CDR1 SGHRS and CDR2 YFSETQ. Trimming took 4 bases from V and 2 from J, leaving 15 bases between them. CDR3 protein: CASSLAETRQETQYF. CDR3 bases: TGCGCCAGCAGCCTAGCTGAGACCAGGCAAGAGACCCAGTACTTC.

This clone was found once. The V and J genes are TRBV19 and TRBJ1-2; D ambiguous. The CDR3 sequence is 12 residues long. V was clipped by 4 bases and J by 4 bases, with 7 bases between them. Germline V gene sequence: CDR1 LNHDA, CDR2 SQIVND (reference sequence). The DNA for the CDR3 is TGTGCCAGTAGTAAAGGCCGCTATGGCTACACCTTC. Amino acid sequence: CASSKGRYGYTF.

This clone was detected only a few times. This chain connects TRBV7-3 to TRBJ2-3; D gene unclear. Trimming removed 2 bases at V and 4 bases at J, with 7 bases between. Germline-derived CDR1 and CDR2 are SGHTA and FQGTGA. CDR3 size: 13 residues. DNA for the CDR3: TGTGCCAGCAGCTTACAACTGGCAGATACGCAGTATTTT. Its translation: CASSLQLADTQYF.

The CDR3 loop reads CASNGDGTDTQYF. Here the CDR3 DNA reads TGTGCCAGTAATGGGGATGGCACAGATACGCAGTATTTT. The chain employs TRBV2 and TRBJ2-3; D remains unclear. The CDR3 contains 13 residues. Trimming left V 9 bases short and J 1 base short, with 11 bases between. Germline V gives CDR1 SNHLY, CDR2 FYNNEI.